One and the same sample provided the 30 T cell receptor beta chains below, sequenced in a study of vaccination and CD4 T cells after COVID-19. For these receptors, no antigen is known. Time point described: late sampling 161 to 241 days after vaccination in a few convalescent patients. The treatment was: 10-day PBMC culture with coronavirus spike peptide pools or control peptides (ViraFEST assay). Cultured CD4+ T cells had their DNA profiled by the Oncomine TCR Beta short-read assay. TCRdb reanalysed the PCR reads using MiXCR and keeps one entry per CDR3 protein. The sample carries about 26,000 distinct CDR3 sequences, roughly a third recorded once. The sequencing used CD4+ T cells from blood, cultured in vitro, collected about 7 months after SARS-CoV-2 vaccination. These receptors originate from a human donor who had recovered from COVID-19.

The gene calls are TRBV5-1 and TRBJ1-6; D is ambiguous. This CDR3 comprises 15 residues. Germline loops: CDR1 SGHRS, CDR2 YFSETQ. Trimming removed 0 bases at V and 9 bases at J, with 13 bases between. CDR3 sequence reads: CASSLAEGRSSPLHF. The CDR3 DNA reads TGCGCCAGCAGCTTGGCCGAGGGCAGAAGTTCACCCCTCCACTTT.

The rearrangement uses TRBV5-4 and TRBJ2-7, with TRBD2 matching over 14 bases. There are 17 residues in the CDR3. From germline, CDR1 is SGHNT and CDR2 YYREEE (reference sequence). V gave up 4 bases and J gave up 1 base; unmatched junction bases: 7. This CDR3 reads CASSIGTSGSASYEQYF. The CDR3 nucleotides are TGTGCCAGCAGCATTGGGACTAGCGGGAGTGCATCCTACGAGCAGTACTTC.

The CDR3: CASSQLAWREGPNEQFF. As DNA, the CDR3 is TGTGCCAGCAGCCAACTAGCGTGGCGGGAGGGTCCCAATGAGCAGTTCTTC. The chain joins TRBV7-3 to TRBJ2-1; 9 bases map to TRBD2. Germline trimming cut 5 bases from V and 6 bases from J; bases unmatched to any gene: 14. Germline V gene data show CDR1 as SGHTA and CDR2 as FQGTGA. This CDR3 comprises 17 residues.

The chain links TRBV20-1 to TRBJ1-1; weak D call: TRBD1 (5 bases). In germline, CDR1 is DFQATT, CDR2 SNEGSKA (reference sequence). The CDR3 loop spans 12 amino acids. Trimming removed 6 bases at V and 1 base at J, with 9 bases between. CDR3 bases: TGCAGTGCATTCACAGGGAACACTGAAGCTTTCTTT. Amino acids: CSAFTGNTEAFF.

The chain links TRBV18 to TRBJ2-6; TRBD1 or TRBD2 may be the D gene (5 bases each). The CDR3 length is 15 residues. V lost 2 bases, J lost 4 bases, and 9 bases lay in between. In germline, CDR1 is KGHSH, CDR2 LQKENI. CDR3 protein: CASSPSGQGANVLTF. CDR3 coding DNA: TGTGCCAGCTCACCATCGGGGCAAGGGGCCAACGTCCTGACTTTC.

This chain connects TRBV27 to TRBJ2-7, with D tentatively TRBD1 (7 bases). Germline loops: CDR1 MNHEY, CDR2 SMNVEV (reference sequence). Trimming stripped 6 bases from V and 3 bases from J, with 24 bases between. This CDR3 has 17 residues. CDR3 sequence reads: CASSPKGALATHYEQYF. CDR3 DNA sequence: TGTGCCAGCAGCCCAAAGGGGGCTCTAGCGACCCACTACGAGCAGTACTTC.

DNA for the CDR3: TGTGCCACCAGCAGAGGGACAGGGTCGGCAGATACGCAGTATTTT. It yields the protein CATSRGTGSADTQYF. The chain recombines TRBV15 with TRBJ2-3; 8 bases line up with TRBD1. This CDR3 is 15 amino acids long. V trimming: 1 base; J trimming: 4 bases; junction bases outside the gene matches: 4. The germline gives CDR1 LNHNV, CDR2 YYDKDF (reference sequence).

V gene TRBV7-9 combines with J gene TRBJ1-1; 10 bases align to TRBD1. CDR1 and CDR2 from the germline V gene are SEHNR and FQNEAQ (reference sequence). CDR3 length: 13 residues. V was clipped by 6 bases and J by 4 bases; unmatched bases: 2. The DNA for the CDR3 is TGTGCCAGCAGTCGGACAGGGGGCACTGAAGCTTTCTTT. Translation: CASSRTGGTEAFF.

In this sample, this clonotype turned up a few times. The rearrangement uses TRBV6-2 or TRBV6-3 and TRBJ2-1, with D possibly being TRBD1 (5 bases). CDR3 size: 14 residues. From germline, CDR1 is MNHEY and CDR2 SVGEGT. V was pared by 6 bases and J by 3 bases, with 12 bases between. The CDR3 region is CASSREILYNEQFF. The CDR3 coding sequence is TGTGCCAGCAGCAGGGAAATCCTCTACAATGAGCAGTTCTTC.

This clonotype has only a few counts. The chain joins TRBV28 to TRBJ2-7; D might be TRBD2 (6 bases). Trimming stripped 2 bases from V and 4 bases from J, with 12 bases between. The germline V gene encodes CDR1 MDHEN and CDR2 SYDVKM. The CDR3 spans 14 residues. CDR3 region: CASSLAGPKYEQYF. The CDR3 DNA reads as TGTGCCAGCAGTTTAGCGGGGCCCAAGTACGAGCAGTACTTC.

The chain employs TRBV20-1 and TRBJ2-1, with D perhaps TRBD1 (6 bases). The V gene's germline CDR1 is DFQATT and CDR2 SNEGSKA (reference sequence). The CDR3 consists of 14 residues. Trimming shortened V by 4 bases and J by 0 bases, and 10 bases separated the two germline ends. As DNA, the CDR3 is TGCAGTGCTATCACAGGGAGCTCCTACAATGAGCAGTTCTTC. Translated, it gives CSAITGSSYNEQFF.

This clonotype was detected only once. V and J are TRBV28 and TRBJ2-7; 8 bases fit TRBD2. The CDR3 has 15 amino acids. With 2 bases clipped from V and 8 bases from J, the junction kept 11 bases outside the gene matches. Germline assignment: CDR1 MDHEN and CDR2 SYDVKM. DNA for the CDR3: TGTGCCAGCAGTTTACGGGCTAGCGGGCCCTATCAGCAGTACTTC. It codes for CASSLRASGPYQQYF.

As concerns this clonotype: The junction departs from the called germline gene at one end, perhaps through a read error. The chain recombines TRBV7-7 with TRBJ2-1; 7 nucleotides align to TRBD2. This CDR3 contains 15 residues. Germline CDR1 SSHAT, CDR2 FNYEAQ (reference sequence). This CDR3 is CASSPRGSSYNEQFF. The CDR3 region has the DNA TGTGCTAGCAGTCCGCGGGGGAGCTCCTACAATGAGCAGTTCTTC.

The chain couples TRBV9 to TRBJ2-1; D is unclear. The V gene lost 4 bases and the J gene lost 5 bases, with 10 bases spanning the gap. Germline V gene sequence: CDR1 SGDLS, CDR2 YYNGEE. The CDR3 extends over 13 amino acids. The CDR3 is CASSRHQDNEQFF. The CDR3 nucleotides read TGTGCCAGCAGCAGACACCAGGACAATGAGCAGTTCTTC. The whole variable domain, filled in from reference TRBV9 and TRBJ2-1, reads DSGVTQTPKHLITATGQRVTLRCSPRSGDLSVYWYQQSLDQGLQFLIQYYNGEERAKGNILERFSAQQFPDLHSELNLSSLELGDSALYFCASSRHQDNEQFFGPGTRLTVL.

This clonotype was counted only a few times. This chain joins TRBV7-9 and TRBJ1-2; TRBD1 matches at 7 bases. The CDR3 totals 14 residues. The V gene's germline CDR1 is SEHNR and CDR2 FQNEAQ (reference sequence). The junction had 5 bases not matched to a gene; V was cut back by 1 base and J by 6 bases. This chain's CDR3 is CASSLDGQGDGYTF. CDR3 nucleotides: TGTGCCAGCAGCTTAGATGGGCAGGGGGATGGCTACACCTTC.

The chain links TRBV5-5 to TRBJ1-5; tentatively, D is TRBD1 (5 bases). The CDR3 runs to 15 residues. V was pared by 4 bases and J by 3 bases, with 14 bases between. CDR1 is SGHKS and CDR2 is YYEKEE in the germline V gene (reference sequence). CDR3 in amino acids: CASSLTEANNQPQHF. The DNA for the CDR3 is TGTGCCAGCAGCCTGACAGAAGCGAACAATCAGCCCCAGCATTTT.

The V and J genes are TRBV28 and TRBJ2-3; 7 bases agree with TRBD2. CDR1 is MDHEN, CDR2 SYDVKM, per germline. This CDR3 has 17 residues. The junction had 8 bases not matched to a gene; V was cut back by 2 bases and J by 0 bases. Written as DNA, the CDR3 is TGTGCCAGCAGTTTAGAGGCTAGCGGAACTAGCACAGATACGCAGTATTTT. Encoded protein: CASSLEASGTSTDTQYF.

In DNA form, the CDR3 reads TGTGCCACCAGCAGAGGGGGGACAGGTATCTACGAGCAGTACTTC. Its translation is CATSRGGTGIYEQYF. This chain connects TRBV15 to TRBJ2-7; TRBD1 matches 8 bases. Germline assignment: CDR1 LNHNV and CDR2 YYDKDF (reference sequence). Trimming removed 1 base from V and 3 bases from J; junction bases left unmatched: 5. The length of the CDR3 is 15 residues.

V and J are TRBV20-1 and TRBJ2-4; TRBD2 aligns across 11 bases. This CDR3 is built from 18 residues. Germline CDR1 and CDR2: DFQATT and SNEGSKA (reference sequence). The V segment lost 6 bases and the J segment 0 bases; nucleotides outside the gene matches: 13. CDR3 in DNA: TGCAGTGCAAACGGGGGGCTAGCGGGAGGATTAGCCAAAAACATTCAGTACTTC. Its protein product is CSANGGLAGGLAKNIQYF.

The chain employs TRBV7-2 and TRBJ2-5; no clear D. Germline loops: CDR1 SGHTA, CDR2 FQGNSA. Trimming removed 5 bases from V and 4 bases from J, with 20 bases in between. This CDR3 comprises 16 residues. CDR3 sequence reads: CASSLRGLGLSETQYF. CDR3 nucleotide sequence: TGTGCCAGCAGCCTCCGCGGCCTCGGGCTATCAGAGACCCAGTACTTC. The full variable domain, in which reference TRBV7-2 and TRBJ2-5 provide the parts outside the CDR3, is GAGVSQSPSNKVTEKGKDVELRCDPISGHTALYWYRQSLGQGLEFLIYFQGNSAPDKSGLPSDRFSAERTGGSVSTLTIQRTQQEDSAVYLCASSLRGLGLSETQYFGPGTRLLVL.

The gene calls are TRBV27 and TRBJ2-3; D not certain. Trimming cost V 6 bases and J 6 bases, with 7 bases left between them. The CDR3 totals 11 residues. Germline values: CDR1 MNHEY, CDR2 SMNVEV (reference sequence). CDR3 in DNA: TGTGCCAGCAGGGATTTGGATACGCAGTATTTT. It is translated as CASRDLDTQYF.

The chain employs TRBV19 and TRBJ1-5; D ambiguous. V lost 3 bases, J lost 3 bases, and 12 bases lay in between. This CDR3 has 15 amino acids. CDR1 and CDR2 (germline): LNHDA, SQIVND (reference sequence). The CDR3 sequence is CASSIAGITNQPQHF. DNA of the CDR3: TGTGCCAGTAGTATTGCGGGTATTACCAATCAGCCCCAGCATTTT.

The chain joins TRBV2 to TRBJ2-5, with TRBD1 matching over 7 bases. Germline loops: CDR1 SNHLY, CDR2 FYNNEI. The CDR3 spans 14 residues. Germline trimming cut 4 bases from V and 2 bases from J; bases unmatched to any gene: 4. Here the CDR3 reads CASSVSGQQETQYF. For the CDR3, the DNA is TGTGCCAGCAGTGTTTCGGGACAGCAAGAGACCCAGTACTTC.

This chain links TRBV7-8 with TRBJ1-6; D perhaps matches TRBD1 (5 bases). The germline V and J ends were trimmed by 4 bases and 7 bases, with 14 bases remaining between them. This CDR3 comprises 15 residues. Germline V gene sequence: CDR1 SGHVS, CDR2 FQNEAQ. The DNA for the CDR3 is TGTGCCAGCAGCTCGTACGGGGCCCAAAATTCACCCCTCCACTTT. Translation gives CASSSYGAQNSPLHF. Together with reference TRBV7-8 and TRBJ1-6, the CDR3 gives the full variable domain: GAGVSQSPRYKVAKRGQDVALRCDPISGHVSLFWYQQALGQGPEFLTYFQNEAQLDKSGLPSDRFFAERPEGSVSTLKIQRTQQEDSAVYLCASSSYGAQNSPLHFGNGTRLTVT.

The V and J genes are TRBV7-2 and TRBJ2-7; TRBD2 matches 7 bases. V lost 8 bases and J lost 7; bases outside the gene matches: 11. CDR1 is SGHTA and CDR2 is FQGNSA in the germline V gene. The CDR3 is 13 amino acids. The CDR3 DNA follows: TGTGCCAGCTCCTGGGAGGGATCGGGAGAGCAGTACTTC. It translates to CASSWEGSGEQYF.

The table lists this clonotype with a few counts. The J gene is TRBJ1-2, the V gene TRBV6-5, with D unresolved. Per germline, CDR1 MNHEY and CDR2 SVGAGI. Trimming removed 2 bases from V and 8 bases from J, with 12 bases in between. The CDR3 totals 13 residues. The CDR3 sequence: CASSYARRRGYTF. The CDR3 nucleotides are TGTGCCAGCAGTTACGCCAGACGAAGGGGCTACACCTTC.

The chain uses TRBV6-1 and TRBJ2-1, with D perhaps matching TRBD2 (5 bases). The CDR3 consists of 16 residues. V was pared by 0 bases and J by 6 bases, with 15 bases between. Germline CDR1 MNHNS, CDR2 SASEGT. CDR3 sequence: CASSEADGVGGNEQFF. CDR3 in DNA: TGTGCCAGCAGTGAAGCAGACGGAGTTGGAGGCAATGAGCAGTTCTTC.

The genes are TRBV4-2 and TRBJ1-1, with D possibly TRBD1 on 6 matching bases. Trimming cost V 2 bases and J 1 base, with 11 bases left between them. Germline CDR1 LGHNA, CDR2 YNFKEQ. This CDR3 is built from 15 residues. As DNA, the CDR3 is TGTGCCAGCAGCCAACCCTTGGGACAGAACACTGAAGCTTTCTTT. Translation: CASSQPLGQNTEAFF.

This clonotype appeared a few times. J is TRBJ2-2 and V is TRBV6-4, with D unclear. The CDR3 extends over 13 amino acids. V was cut by 5 bases and J by 6 bases, with 10 bases left in between. CDR1 is MRHNA and CDR2 is SNTAGT in the germline V gene. CDR3 bases: TGTGCCAGCAGTCTCGAGGCGGCCGGGGAGCTGTTTTTT. Its translation: CASSLEAAGELFF.

This clonotype came up a few times. The DNA of the CDR3 is TGTGCCAGCAGTGACTCAGTTACAGGGGAAGCTTTCTTT. The encoded protein is CASSDSVTGEAFF. The chain is built from TRBV6-4 and TRBJ1-1; D is possibly TRBD1 (6 bases). V was cut by 0 bases and J by 8 bases, with 10 bases left in between. CDR3 length: 13 residues. Germline V gene data show CDR1 as MRHNA and CDR2 as SNTAGT.